The rows below give T cell receptor beta chains drawn from one sample of a study of CD8 T cells in Susac syndrome. MiXCR, applied by TCRdb to the immunoSEQ multiplex PCR reads, yields one record per CDR3 protein. In the table there are more than 90,000 distinct CDR3 sequences, 85% to 95% of which are singletons. The sequenced material came from CD4+ T cells from PBMCs. These receptors were taken from a human donor with multiple sclerosis. Each CDR3 is given with its conserved first and last residue. The D gene is left open where the match is weak. A row's size may be missing; if present it is once, few, many or a size class.

v_gene	j_gene	d_gene	abundance	CDR3aa	CDR3nt
TRBV6-1	TRBJ2-2	.	.	CASSVGRGTGELFF	TGTGCCAGCAGTGTGGGCCGAGGCACCGGGGAGCTGTTTTTT
TRBV9	TRBJ2-5	TRBD2	.	CASSVGTSGPLPQYF	TGTGCCAGCAGCGTAGGGACTAGCGGACCCCTTCCCCAGTACTTC
TRBV20-1	TRBJ1-5	.	.	CSAYLPGQAQSQHF	TGCAGTGCTTACTTGCCGGGCCAGGCACAGTCCCAGCATTTT
TRBV20-1	TRBJ2-2	TRBD1	.	CSAKRGTGTGELFF	TGCAGTGCTAAGCGCGGGACAGGCACCGGGGAGCTGTTTTTT
TRBV12-3/TRBV12-4	TRBJ1-1	.	few	CASSFDRNTEAFF	TGTGCCAGCAGTTTTGACAGAAACACTGAAGCTTTCTTT
TRBV21-1	TRBJ1-5	.	.	CASSKGSNQPQHF	TGTGCCAGCAGCAAAGGTAGCAATCAGCCCCAGCATTTT
TRBV6-5	TRBJ2-1	TRBD2	.	CASRISGEVYNEQFF	TGTGCCAGCAGAATAAGCGGGGAGGTCTACAATGAGCAGTTCTTC
TRBV6-5	TRBJ1-1	.	.	CASRRASEAFF	TGTGCCAGCAGACGGGCCAGTGAAGCTTTCTTT
TRBV6-6	TRBJ1-2	.	.	CASTGPNDGYTF	TGTGCCAGCACCGGCCCGAACGATGGCTACACCTTC
TRBV6-5	TRBJ1-2	TRBD1	.	CASSGTGNFYGYTF	TGTGCCAGCAGTGGGACAGGGAATTTTTATGGCTACACCTTC
TRBV28	TRBJ2-7	TRBD2	.	CASVPAGGSGSYEQYF	TGTGCCAGCGTCCCCGCGGGGGGTTCTGGGTCCTACGAGCAGTACTTC
TRBV9	TRBJ2-3	.	once	CASSASRSADTQYF	TGTGCCAGCAGCGCCTCAAGAAGCGCAGATACGCAGTATTTT
TRBV2	TRBJ1-1	.	.	CASSGRVRNTEAFF	TGTGCCAGCAGTGGCAGGGTTCGGAACACTGAAGCTTTCTTT
TRBV30	TRBJ2-1	.	.	CAWSDGSSYNEQFF	TGTGCCTGGAGTGACGGGAGCTCCTACAATGAGCAGTTCTTC
TRBV4-3	TRBJ2-7	TRBD2	.	CASSRFLPGLADNYEQYF	TGCGCCAGCAGCCGATTCCTACCGGGACTAGCGGATAACTACGAGCAGTACTTC
TRBV18	TRBJ2-5	.	.	CASSRAVETQYF	TGTGCCAGCTCACGTGCGGTAGAGACCCAGTACTTC
TRBV4-3	TRBJ2-3	.	.	CASSQGQAPDTQYF	TGCGCCAGCAGCCAAGGACAGGCACCAGATACGCAGTATTTT
TRBV6-2/TRBV6-3	TRBJ1-1	.	.	CASSYMGSEAFF	TGTGCCAGCAGTTACATGGGCTCTGAAGCTTTCTTT
TRBV7-9	TRBJ2-3	.	.	CASSLIDRTQYF	TGTGCCAGCAGCTTAATCGACAGGACGCAGTATTTT
TRBV20-1	TRBJ1-1	.	.	CSAREPGAHTEAFF	TGCAGTGCTAGAGAGCCGGGGGCTCACACTGAAGCTTTCTTT
TRBV12-3/TRBV12-4	TRBJ1-2	TRBD1	.	CASSPGGTHYGYTF	TGTGCCAGCAGTCCAGGGGGGACCCACTATGGCTACACCTTC
TRBV7-8	TRBJ2-7	.	once	CASSFARGYEQYF	TGTGCCAGCAGCTTTGCGCGAGGGTACGAGCAGTACTTC